The 29 T cell receptor beta chains below all came from one sample that was sequenced in a study of cytomegalovirus exposure and HLA in healthy donors (dated by TCRdb to the late 2010s). Library preparation employed the immunoSEQ multiplex PCR assay. For the multiplex PCR, a mixture combining 60 forward primers for TCR Vbeta segments and 13 reverse primers for TCR Jbeta segments was used. Not all clones reach the TCRdb copy of this immuneACCESS table, which keeps in-frame sequences only. Checked studies attribute under half of the gap to unresolved V genes and leave the rest unexplained. The sample data list roughly 100,000 clones, and roughly 76% of these were observed just once. The leading ten clones occupy roughly 6% of the sample. Input material: PBMCs. These receptors were collected from a woman aged 45-60 years in good health and CMV-seropositive.

The chain has TRBV12-5 and TRBJ2-3; D may be TRBD1 (6 bases). This CDR3 is built from 15 residues. The V gene lost 6 bases and the J gene lost 2 bases, with 15 bases spanning the gap. The germline gives CDR1 LGHNT, CDR2 FRNRAP. The chain's CDR3 is CASGNSQGVTDTQYF. CDR3 sequence (DNA): TGTGCTAGTGGCAACTCACAGGGAGTCACAGATACGCAGTATTTT.

The DNA for the CDR3 is TGTGCCAGCAGTCACCCTCGGGTTGGAAACGAGCAGTACTTC. Its translation is CASSHPRVGNEQYF. This sequence joins TRBV6-6 and TRBJ2-7; unclear D gene. The CDR3 covers 14 residues. Germline V lookup: CDR1 MNHNY, CDR2 SVGAGI (reference sequence). Trimming shortened V by 5 bases and J by 5 bases, and 16 bases separated the two germline ends.

The chain has TRBV27 and TRBJ2-2; possibly TRBD2 for D (6 bases). Germline-derived CDR1 and CDR2 are MNHEY and SMNVEV (reference sequence). The CDR3 is made up of 15 amino acids. With 6 bases removed from V and 1 base from J, the gap between germline ends came to 12 bases. The CDR3 is CASSPRGMNTGELFF. As DNA, the CDR3 is TGTGCCAGCAGCCCCCGGGGGATGAACACCGGGGAGCTGTTTTTT.

This chain joins TRBV7-9 and TRBJ2-7, with D maybe TRBD2 (6 bases). Germline loops: CDR1 SEHNR, CDR2 FQNEAQ (reference sequence). The CDR3 length is 14 residues. Trimming took off 5 bases at V and 2 bases at J, with 13 bases between the two ends. The CDR3 sequence: CASSGTAVTYEQYF. CDR3 DNA: TGTGCCAGCAGCGGGACTGCGGTCACCTACGAGCAGTACTTC.

The rearrangement joins TRBV29-1 to TRBJ2-7, with D possibly matching TRBD1 (5 bases). CDR3 size: 13 residues. CDR1 SQVTM and CDR2 ANQGSEA come from the germline V gene. V was trimmed by 4 bases and J by 3 bases, leaving 13 bases between them. CDR3 region: CSVARTGLYEQYF. The CDR3 region has the DNA TGCAGCGTTGCAAGAACAGGCCTCTACGAGCAGTACTTC.

This clone was detected a few times. This sequence joins TRBV25-1 and TRBJ1-2; the match to TRBD1 covers 12 bases. Trimming cost V 8 bases and J 7 bases; bases outside gene matches: 20. Per germline, CDR1 MGHDK and CDR2 SYGVNS. The CDR3 length is 18 residues. CDR3 DNA: TGTGCCAGCCGCCCGGGGGGACAGGGGGCTTTGGGGTTCGGTGGCTACACCTTC. Translating it yields CASRPGGQGALGFGGYTF.

In DNA form, the CDR3 reads TGTGCCAGCAGCCTCCACCTGGGGGGAAGTGGCAATCAGCCCCAGCATTTT. Its protein is CASSLHLGGSGNQPQHF. The chain links TRBV7-9 to TRBJ1-5; maybe TRBD1 (5 bases). V dropped 5 bases and J dropped 2 bases, with 19 bases sitting between them. The CDR3 has 17 residues. CDR1 SEHNR and CDR2 FQNEAQ come from the germline V gene (reference sequence).

This rearrangement joins TRBV27 to TRBJ2-7; 10 bases match TRBD1. Looked up from germline, CDR1 is MNHEY and CDR2 is SMNVEV (reference sequence). The V and J ends lost 6 bases and 2 bases, in that order; junction bases with no gene match: 4. CDR3 length: 14 residues. The CDR3 nucleotides are TGTGCCAGCAGACCGACAGGGGGCCCCTACGAGCAGTACTTC. This encodes CASRPTGGPYEQYF.

The chain combines TRBV10-3 with TRBJ1-1; D unresolved. The V end lost 2 bases, the J end lost 1 base, and 11 bases lay between the germline ends. The germline V gene has CDR1 ENHRY and CDR2 SYGVKD. There are 15 residues in the CDR3. The CDR3 reads CAISEMSQANTEAFF. DNA of the CDR3: TGTGCCATCAGTGAGATGAGTCAGGCGAACACTGAAGCTTTCTTT.

The rearrangement uses TRBV30 and TRBJ1-1; 8 bases are shared with TRBD1. V trimming: 5 bases; J trimming: 0 bases; junction bases outside the gene matches: 8. The CDR3 runs 15 residues. Looked up from germline, CDR1 is GTSNPN and CDR2 is SVGIG (reference sequence). The DNA for the CDR3 is TGTGCCTGGGGACAGGGCAGCATAATGAACACTGAAGCTTTCTTT. As protein: CAWGQGSIMNTEAFF.

CDR3 DNA: TGTGCCAGCTCACCACGAAACAGGGGGATAAACACCGGGGAGCTGTTTTTT. Translation gives CASSPRNRGINTGELFF. J is TRBJ2-2 and V is TRBV18, with 8 bases aligning to TRBD1. This CDR3 spans 17 amino acids. After removal of 1 base from V and 2 bases from J, the junction contained 6 bases not matched to a gene. Germline V lookup: CDR1 KGHSH, CDR2 LQKENI.

This chain connects TRBV7-8 to TRBJ1-1; maybe TRBD1 (6 bases). From germline, CDR1 is SGHVS and CDR2 FQNEAQ. V lost 5 bases to trimming and J lost 4 bases, with 14 bases between them. CDR3 size: 14 residues. This CDR3 reads CASSTLGAPTEAFF. The CDR3, as DNA: TGTGCCAGCAGCACCCTGGGGGCGCCCACTGAAGCTTTCTTT.

The chain recombines TRBV5-8 with TRBJ2-5; 7 bases match TRBD1. The ends lost 0 bases at V and 5 bases at J; junction bases unmatched: 4. Germline CDR1 SGHTS, CDR2 YDEGEE. This CDR3 has 14 residues. The CDR3 loop reads CASSLEQGQETQYF. In DNA form, the CDR3 reads TGTGCCAGCAGCTTGGAACAGGGACAGGAGACCCAGTACTTC. The full variable domain, completed using reference TRBV5-8 and TRBJ2-5, is EAGVTQSPTHLIKTRGQQATLRCSPISGHTSVYWYQQALGLGLQFLLWYDEGEERNRGNFPPRFSGRQFPNYSSELNVNALELEDSALYLCASSLEQGQETQYFGPGTRLLVL.

The chain links TRBV27 to TRBJ2-7; D is possibly TRBD2 (5 bases). Germline loops: CDR1 MNHEY, CDR2 SMNVEV (reference sequence). V gave up 5 bases and J gave up 2 bases, with 13 bases separating them. This CDR3 is 14 amino acids long. The CDR3: CASSPGLLAYEQYF. The CDR3 bases are TGTGCCAGCAGTCCAGGACTGCTGGCCTACGAGCAGTACTTC.

This clone showed up just a few times. V and J are TRBV5-1 and TRBJ1-1, with D uncertain. The V end was cut by 2 bases, the J end by 7 bases, with 9 bases between. The CDR3 length is 12 residues. Germline loops: CDR1 SGHRS, CDR2 YFSETQ. For the CDR3, the DNA is TGCGCCAGCAGCTTTAACAGTAATGAAGCTTTCTTT. It encodes CASSFNSNEAFF.

The chain's CDR3 is CASSVETRTYEQYF. The CDR3, as DNA: TGTGCCAGCAGTGTCGAGACACGCACCTACGAGCAGTACTTC. V and J are TRBV2 and TRBJ2-5; D call uncertain. Judging by the DNA end, TRBJ2-7 fits better; the J call may be wrong. This CDR3 region has 14 residues. Per germline, CDR1 SNHLY and CDR2 FYNNEI.

This clone was counted between two and nine times. For the CDR3, the DNA is TGTGCCAGCTCAAGACAGAATCAGCCCCAGCATTTT. Its protein is CASSRQNQPQHF. The chain employs TRBV18 and TRBJ1-5, with D perhaps TRBD1 (5 bases). V gave up 5 bases and J gave up 4 bases, with 6 bases separating them. The CDR3 is 12 amino acids. CDR1 KGHSH and CDR2 LQKENI come from the germline V gene.

The gene calls are TRBV20-1 and TRBJ1-5; D might be TRBD1 (5 bases). Germline CDR1 is DFQATT and CDR2 is SNEGSKA (reference sequence). This CDR3 has 11 residues. Trimming stripped 5 bases from V and 7 bases from J, with 9 bases between. For the CDR3, the DNA is TGCAGTGCTCCGACAGCCCAGCCCCAGCATTTT. Encoded protein: CSAPTAQPQHF.

The rearrangement uses TRBV30 and TRBJ1-1, with D hard to call. Germline V gene data show CDR1 as GTSNPN and CDR2 as SVGIG (reference sequence). The ends were cut back, 5 bases at V and 1 base at J, with 8 bases in the middle. The CDR3 runs 12 residues. Written as DNA, the CDR3 is TGTGCCTGGGAAGGAGGGAACACTGAAGCTTTCTTT. Its translation is CAWEGGNTEAFF.

J is TRBJ2-1 and V is TRBV10-3; 7 nucleotides line up with TRBD2. Germline V lookup: CDR1 ENHRY, CDR2 SYGVKD. J gave up 4 bases and V 3 bases, and 9 bases lay outside the gene matches. The CDR3 has 16 amino acids. Written as DNA, the CDR3 is TGTGCCATCAGTGAATCCGGCGGGGGACTATACAATGAGCAGTTCTTC. Encoded protein: CAISESGGGLYNEQFF.

J is TRBJ1-4 and V is TRBV15; D uncertain. The CDR3 length is 16 residues. The ends were cut back, 0 bases at V and 3 bases at J, with 11 bases in the middle. CDR1 and CDR2 (germline): LNHNV, YYDKDF (reference sequence). The CDR3: CATSRDETVANEKLFF. The CDR3 DNA reads as TGTGCCACCAGCAGAGACGAGACTGTCGCTAATGAAAAACTGTTTTTT.

This chain uses TRBV5-4 with TRBJ2-7; D unclear. The CDR3 runs 13 residues. Germline-derived CDR1 and CDR2 are SGHNT and YYREEE (reference sequence). The V gene lost 1 base and the J gene lost 2 bases, with 7 bases spanning the gap. The DNA for the CDR3 is TGTGCCAGCAGCTTGAGACACACCTACGAGCAGTACTTC. Protein: CASSLRHTYEQYF.

The chain links TRBV10-3 to TRBJ2-2, with TRBD1 matching over 9 bases. Germline CDR1 reads ENHRY; CDR2 reads SYGVKD. J was trimmed by 4 bases and V by 4 bases; bases with no gene match: 4. This CDR3 has 15 residues. CDR3 sequence (DNA): TGTGCCATCAGTGGACAGGGGGAGGGCACCGGGGAGCTGTTTTTT. Amino acids: CAISGQGEGTGELFF.

V and J are TRBV6-5 and TRBJ1-1; D perhaps matches TRBD1 (5 bases). V was clipped by 8 bases and J by 8 bases, with 15 bases between them. Per germline, CDR1 MNHEY and CDR2 SVGAGI. The CDR3 runs to 12 residues. CDR3 protein: CASRGGRLEAFF. The CDR3 bases are TGTGCCAGCCGGGGGGGACGTTTGGAAGCTTTCTTT.

This clone occurred once. The CDR3, as DNA: TGTGCCAGCAGTGTTTCGGGACAGGGGTTCGAGCAGTACTTC. Translating it yields CASSVSGQGFEQYF. The V and J genes are TRBV6-4 and TRBJ2-7, with 10 bases that match TRBD1. Germline V gene sequence: CDR1 MRHNA, CDR2 SNTAGT. The CDR3 runs 14 residues. V was pared by 4 bases and J by 6 bases, with 6 bases of the junction left unmatched.

The DNA for the CDR3 is TGTGCCAGCAGTTTGGTCCTTGGGGAGTTCGTATCGACCATATATTTT. It specifies CASSLVLGEFVSTIYF. The chain is built from TRBV28 and TRBJ1-3, with D unresolved. Germline V lookup: CDR1 MDHEN, CDR2 SYDVKM. Trimming cost V 3 bases and J 10 bases, with 22 bases left between them. This CDR3 is built from 16 residues.

The V gene is TRBV2, the J gene TRBJ1-1; D is ambiguous. This CDR3 is 13 amino acids long. V was shortened by 4 bases and J by 4 bases, with 10 bases between the two germline ends. Germline loops: CDR1 SNHLY, CDR2 FYNNEI. The CDR3, as DNA: TGTGCCAGCAGTGTTTACAAACCCACTGAAGCTTTCTTT. This codes for CASSVYKPTEAFF.

This chain joins TRBV2 and TRBJ1-3; D is unresolved. There are 15 residues in the CDR3. V gave up 1 base and J gave up 3 bases, with 10 bases separating them. Germline CDR1 reads SNHLY; CDR2 reads FYNNEI. Written as DNA, the CDR3 is TGTGCCAGCAGTGAAGTGGGTGGAGTTGGAAACACCATATATTTT. Its protein is CASSEVGGVGNTIYF.

The rearrangement links TRBV11-2 to TRBJ2-7; 7 nucleotides match TRBD1. Per the germline V gene, CDR1 is SGHAT and CDR2 is FQNNGV. The trim removed 0 bases at V and 3 bases at J, leaving 5 bases unmatched. The CDR3 runs to 15 residues. The CDR3 loop reads CASSLDPGQDYEQYF. CDR3 coding DNA: TGTGCCAGCAGCTTAGACCCCGGACAGGACTACGAGCAGTACTTC. The whole variable domain, filled in from reference TRBV11-2 and TRBJ2-7, reads EAGVAQSPRYKIIEKRQSVAFWCNPISGHATLYWYQQILGQGPKLLIQFQNNGVVDDSQLPKDRFSAERLKGVDSTLKIQPAKLEDSAVYLCASSLDPGQDYEQYFGPGTRLTVT.